This T cell receptor (beta chain) is from a study of T cells in Graves' hyperthyroidism and ophthalmopathy. This clonotype has ten or more counts. Its antigen is not identified. The study excluded patients with uncontrolled infection, other autoimmune disease, pregnancy or lactation. Diagnosis relied on clinical symptoms, serum thyroxine and TRAb, thyroid ultrasound and orbital computed tomography. It was RNA transcripts that yielded the amplified TCR beta CDR3 regions. When the TCR CDR3 underwent first-round RT-PCR, the HTBI primer set was used. TCRdb fed the multiplex PCR reads into MiXCR, producing one record per CDR3 protein. The sample shows about half a million distinct CDR3 sequences, approximately 25% of them seen only once. Whole-study findings and limits: Blood shared most expanded thyroid clonotypes above 0.001.

The sample taken for sequencing was blood. The sequence derives from a woman in her thirties with Graves' ophthalmopathy.

CDR3 region: CASSDDMEKGQPQHF. CDR3 sequence (DNA): TGTGCCAGCAGTGACGACATGGAGAAAGGTCAGCCCCAGCATTTT. The rearrangement joins TRBV2 to TRBJ1-5; D call uncertain. V dropped 3 bases and J dropped 6 bases, with 15 bases sitting between them. This CDR3 has 15 residues. The germline CDR1 and CDR2 sequences are SNHLY and FYNNEI.